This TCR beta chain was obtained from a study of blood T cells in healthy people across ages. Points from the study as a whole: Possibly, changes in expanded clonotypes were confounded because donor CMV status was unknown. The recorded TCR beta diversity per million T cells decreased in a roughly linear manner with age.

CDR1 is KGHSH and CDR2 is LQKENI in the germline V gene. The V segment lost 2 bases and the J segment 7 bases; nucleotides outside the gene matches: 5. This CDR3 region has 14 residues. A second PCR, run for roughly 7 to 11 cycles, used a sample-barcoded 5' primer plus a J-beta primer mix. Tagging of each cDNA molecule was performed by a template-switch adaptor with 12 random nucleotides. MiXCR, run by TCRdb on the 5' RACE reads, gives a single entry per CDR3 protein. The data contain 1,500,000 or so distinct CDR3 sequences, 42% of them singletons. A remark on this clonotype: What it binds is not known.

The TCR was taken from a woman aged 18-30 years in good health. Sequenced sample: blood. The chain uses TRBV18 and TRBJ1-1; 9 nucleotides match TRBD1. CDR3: CASSPTDRGFEAFF. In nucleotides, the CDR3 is TGTGCCAGCTCACCAACGGACAGGGGTTTTGAAGCTTTCTTT.